Following are 22 T cell receptor beta chains from one sample sequenced in a study of OX40 agonist ivuxolimab in advanced cancers. Measured with immunoSEQ multiplex PCR; TCRdb has only the in-frame clones, and not every one. The repertoire holds 91,000 or so clones, with about nine tenths as singletons. The input for sequencing was CD4+ or CD8+ T cells sorted from blood, taken in a trial of the OX40 agonist ivuxolimab. All receptors derive from an adult with an advanced solid tumor such as melanoma, head and neck, liver or kidney cancer.

The chain uses TRBV5-8 and TRBJ2-7; D not resolved. Trimming cost V 4 bases and J 0 bases, with 11 bases left between them. CDR3 length: 14 residues. Germline-derived CDR1 and CDR2 are SGHTS and YDEGEE. The CDR3 region is CASSLGVSSYEQYF. The CDR3 bases are TGTGCCAGCAGCCTAGGAGTCAGCTCCTACGAGCAGTACTTC. The full variable domain, completed using reference TRBV5-8 and TRBJ2-7, is EAGVTQSPTHLIKTRGQQATLRCSPISGHTSVYWYQQALGLGLQFLLWYDEGEERNRGNFPPRFSGRQFPNYSSELNVNALELEDSALYLCASSLGVSSYEQYFGPGTRLTVT.

The chain recombines TRBV6-1 with TRBJ1-1; D unresolved. Between the trimmed V and J ends, which lost 4 bases and 4 bases, there was a span of 10 bases. The CDR3 is 13 amino acids. Germline assignment: CDR1 MNHNS and CDR2 SASEGT. The CDR3 reads CASSVEEGTEAFF. The DNA for the CDR3 is TGTGCCAGCAGTGTAGAGGAGGGCACTGAAGCTTTCTTT.

This chain connects TRBV27 to TRBJ2-1, with D possibly matching TRBD1 (6 bases). The length of the CDR3 is 13 residues. Trimming took 5 bases from V and 10 from J, leaving 15 bases between them. From germline, CDR1 is MNHEY and CDR2 SMNVEV (reference sequence). The DNA for the CDR3 is TGTGCCAGCAGTCTCAAACAGGGTGGGGAGCAGTTCTTC. Its protein product is CASSLKQGGEQFF.

This chain uses TRBV19 with TRBJ1-2; 8 positions match TRBD1. J was trimmed by 5 bases and V by 5 bases; bases with no gene match: 4. The CDR3 loop spans 13 amino acids. Germline assignment: CDR1 LNHDA and CDR2 SQIVND (reference sequence). The CDR3 DNA sequence: TGTGCCAGTAGTGCGACAGGGGTTTATGGCTACACCTTC. Its translation: CASSATGVYGYTF.

The rearrangement links TRBV5-1 to TRBJ2-3, with D perhaps matching TRBD1 (6 bases). With 0 bases removed from V and 0 bases from J, the gap between germline ends came to 11 bases. Germline assignment: CDR1 SGHRS and CDR2 YFSETQ. The CDR3 is made up of 16 amino acids. Here the CDR3 reads CASSLVRGSSTDTQYF. The DNA of the CDR3 is TGCGCCAGCAGCTTGGTCAGGGGCTCTAGCACAGATACGCAGTATTTT. The full variable domain, rest sourced from reference TRBV5-1 and TRBJ2-3, is KAGVTQTPRYLIKTRGQQVTLSCSPISGHRSVSWYQQTPGQGLQFLFEYFSETQRNKGNFPGRFSGRQFSNSRSEMNVSTLELGDSALYLCASSLVRGSSTDTQYFGPGTRLTVL.

This chain connects TRBV19 to TRBJ2-4; TRBD1 matches 10 bases. Trimming took 5 bases from V and 7 from J; bases not matched to a gene: 2. This CDR3 region has 13 residues. The germline V gene has CDR1 LNHDA and CDR2 SQIVND (reference sequence). CDR3 in DNA: TGTGCCAGTAGTGAGGGACAGGGGAACATTCAGTACTTC. As protein: CASSEGQGNIQYF.

V gene TRBV19 combines with J gene TRBJ1-5; D is perhaps TRBD1 (5 bases). Germline lookup yields CDR1 LNHDA and CDR2 SQIVND (reference sequence). The CDR3 totals 16 residues. Trimming removed 3 bases at V and 0 bases at J, with 12 bases between. In nucleotides, the CDR3 is TGTGCCAGTAGTATCGGGTTTAGGGGTAGCAATCAGCCCCAGCATTTT. Translation: CASSIGFRGSNQPQHF.

This chain joins TRBV30 and TRBJ2-5; 9 positions match TRBD2. Germline assignment: CDR1 GTSNPN and CDR2 SVGIG (reference sequence). This CDR3 has 15 amino acids. V lost 0 bases to trimming and J lost 5 bases; unmatched junction nucleotides: 7. The CDR3 nucleotides are TGTGCCTGGAGTGTGGGGACTAGCTCCAGTGAGACCCAGTACTTC. The encoded protein is CAWSVGTSSSETQYF.

This chain links TRBV25-1 with TRBJ2-5, with 8 positions matching TRBD2. V lost 9 bases, J lost 5 bases, and 8 bases stayed unmatched. The CDR3 is 13 residues long. Germline V gives CDR1 MGHDK, CDR2 SYGVNS. Here the CDR3 reads CASIRGGGETQYF. The DNA for the CDR3 is TGTGCCAGTATTCGGGGGGGAGGTGAGACCCAGTACTTC.

The chain carries TRBV2 and TRBJ2-4; D possibly uses TRBD1 or TRBD2 (5 bases each). The germline V gene has CDR1 SNHLY and CDR2 FYNNEI. Trimming took off 4 bases at V and 5 bases at J, with 18 bases between the two ends. The CDR3 has 16 amino acids. In nucleotides, the CDR3 is TGTGCCAGCAGTGTGCTACCCCCGGGGCCCGAAAACATTCAGTACTTC. It yields the protein CASSVLPPGPENIQYF.

The V call is TRBV18, the J call TRBJ2-7; D gene unclear. Germline V gene lookup returns CDR1 KGHSH and CDR2 LQKENI. Trimming removed 4 bases from V and 0 bases from J, with 10 bases in between. This CDR3 is 14 amino acids long. CDR3 DNA: TGTGCCAGCTCACAAGAGTTCCCCTCCTACGAGCAGTACTTC. It encodes CASSQEFPSYEQYF.

The chain combines TRBV5-1 with TRBJ2-6; weak D call: TRBD2 (7 bases). This CDR3 region has 15 residues. The V gene lost 4 bases and the J gene lost 2 bases, with 10 bases spanning the gap. Per the germline V gene, CDR1 is SGHRS and CDR2 is YFSETQ. The CDR3 coding sequence is TGCGCCAGCAGCGGGGAGGGGGCTGGGGCCAACGTCCTGACTTTC. This encodes CASSGEGAGANVLTF.

The V call is TRBV5-1, the J call TRBJ2-2, with 8 bases fitting TRBD2. CDR1 and CDR2 from the germline V gene are SGHRS and YFSETQ. J was trimmed by 1 base and V by 1 base; bases with no gene match: 3. The CDR3 sequence is 16 residues long. CDR3 in amino acids: CASSLSGTRNTGELFF. CDR3 DNA sequence: TGCGCCAGCAGCTTGTCTGGGACTAGGAACACCGGGGAGCTGTTTTTT.

This chain joins TRBV14 and TRBJ2-7; D possibly corresponds to TRBD2 (5 bases). V lost 0 bases and J lost 3, with 12 bases in between. CDR3 length: 15 amino acids. Looked up from germline, CDR1 is SGHDN and CDR2 is FVKESK. DNA for the CDR3: TGTGCCAGCAGCCAAGATGTGGGAGAGGACTACGAGCAGTACTTC. Its translation is CASSQDVGEDYEQYF.

V usage is TRBV10-3 and J usage is TRBJ2-1; 9 positions match TRBD2. With V trimmed by 0 bases and J by 4 bases, 4 bases remained unmatched. The CDR3 runs 16 residues. Germline V gene sequence: CDR1 ENHRY, CDR2 SYGVKD. The CDR3: CAISESVAGEYNEQFF. Here the CDR3 DNA reads TGTGCCATCAGTGAGTCGGTAGCGGGAGAGTACAATGAGCAGTTCTTC.

Here the CDR3 reads CASSLGAASYEQYF. The CDR3 DNA reads as TGTGCCAGCAGCTTAGGGGCAGCTTCCTACGAGCAGTACTTC. The rearrangement links TRBV7-6 to TRBJ2-7; D not certain. Trimming removed 1 base at V and 1 base at J, with 8 bases between. The CDR3 is 14 residues long. CDR1 and CDR2 from the germline V gene are SGHVS and FNYEAQ.

The sample holds a few counts of this clone. The rearrangement links TRBV28 to TRBJ1-5; maybe TRBD1 (6 bases). There are 12 residues in the CDR3. Germline CDR1 MDHEN, CDR2 SYDVKM. V lost 6 bases and J 6 bases, leaving 9 bases between the germline ends. The CDR3 loop reads CASRRTAQPQHF. CDR3 DNA: TGTGCCAGCAGGAGGACAGCTCAGCCCCAGCATTTT.

The genes are TRBV18 and TRBJ1-3, with D possibly matching TRBD1 (6 bases). Germline V gives CDR1 KGHSH, CDR2 LQKENI. V was pared by 10 bases and J by 1 base, with 14 bases between. CDR3 length: 14 residues. The chain's CDR3 is CAIPLQGSGNTIYF. The CDR3 DNA reads TGTGCCATCCCACTGCAGGGGTCTGGAAACACCATATATTTT.

CDR3 sequence (DNA): TGTGCCAGCAAAACTAGCGGGACTAATGAGCAGTTCTTC. It codes for CASKTSGTNEQFF. This chain uses TRBV6-5 with TRBJ2-1; TRBD2 matches 10 bases. V lost 7 bases, J lost 7 bases, and 4 bases stayed unmatched. The germline CDR1 and CDR2 sequences are MNHEY and SVGAGI. The CDR3 extends over 13 amino acids.

This clone appeared once. The chain carries TRBV6-5 and TRBJ1-2; D is undetermined. The germline V and J ends were trimmed by 7 bases and 0 bases, with 15 bases remaining between them. The CDR3 spans 15 residues. The V gene's germline CDR1 is MNHEY and CDR2 SVGAGI. The DNA of the CDR3 is TGTGCCAGCACTCCTCAACTACCGACTAACTATGGCTACACCTTC. This encodes CASTPQLPTNYGYTF.

V is TRBV5-1 and J is TRBJ2-1; TRBD2 aligns across 12 bases. Germline loops: CDR1 SGHRS, CDR2 YFSETQ. V was clipped by 0 bases and J by 9 bases; unmatched bases: 10. The CDR3 sequence is 17 residues long. CDR3 sequence reads: CASSLAPLAGGVLEQFF. The CDR3 nucleotides are TGCGCCAGCAGCTTGGCCCCCCTAGCGGGAGGGGTTCTTGAGCAGTTCTTC.

The chain recombines TRBV29-1 with TRBJ1-2; D not resolved. Trimming shortened V by 2 bases and J by 2 bases, and 12 bases separated the two germline ends. Germline CDR1 SQVTM, CDR2 ANQGSEA. This CDR3 comprises 14 residues. CDR3 DNA sequence: TGCAGCGTTGAACGGCCGGATCTAAACTATGGCTACACCTTC. Protein sequence: CSVERPDLNYGYTF.